This TCR beta chain was profiled in a study of identifying expanded T cells in peripheral blood. Clones were sequenced by immunoSEQ multiplex PCR, and TCRdb holds only the in-frame ones, with some missing. The sample yields about 82,000 clones, roughly 89% seen once. The CDR3 runs 14 residues. Trimming stripped 0 bases from V and 4 bases from J, with 7 bases between. In germline, CDR1 is WSHSY, CDR2 SAAADI. The specimen sequenced was blood. The chain combines TRBV10-2 with TRBJ2-1; the D gene is possibly TRBD1 (6 bases). The TCR originated in a person aged 18 to 70 in good health. The CDR3 loop reads CASSESDRYNEQFF. The CDR3 bases are TGCGCCAGCAGTGAGTCTGACAGGTACAATGAGCAGTTCTTC.